These T cell receptor beta chains were read from a single sample in a study of PD-1 blockade in classical Hodgkin lymphoma. Repertoires were generated with immunoSEQ multiplex PCR, while TCRdb's copy carries only in-frame clones and drops some. The sample carries fewer than 15,000 clones, roughly two thirds recorded once. The sample consisted of peripheral blood mononuclear cells (PBMCs), taken at baseline. The receptors here all came from a human donor with classical Hodgkin lymphoma. The conserved cysteine and the conserved F or W are not part of the CDR3 here. The D gene is left open where the match is weak.

>-|TRBV6-1
ASSEGVGTATYEQY
>TRBD2|TRBV2
ASSARTSGMSTDTQY
>TRBD2|TRBV28
ATLAGGLAKNIQY
>TRBD1|TRBV19
ASGPLGQGINQPQH
>-|TRBV18
ASSPMVEDRRLF
>-|TRBV29-1
SVEEGPSAYEQY
>-|TRBV7-9
ASSLGLDGLYEQY
>-|TRBV19
ASSPRWTSGEQY
>-|TRBV5-1
ASSLAVPQGGNEQF
>-|TRBV2
ASYGNTEAF
>TRBD2|TRBV7-9
ASSLWREHGELF
>TRBD2|TRBV6-4
ASSKTSGRLNEQF
>-|TRBV6-5
ASSYSNHGDTQY
>TRBD1|TRBV4-1
ASSLTPGGYNSPLH
>-|TRBV6-6
ASSPTGVRNQPQH
>-|TRBV2
ASRATGLREPQH
>TRBD1|TRBV29-1
SVEGQGSAEAF
>TRBD2|TRBV19
ASSISGGHAFYEQY
>-|TRBV7-8
ASSPGTRVSYEQY
>-|TRBV28
ASSLLAGSYEQY
>-|TRBV20-1
SARDFGP
>-|TRBV30
AWGGDYGYT
>TRBD2|TRBV29-1
SVQGGTDSTDTQY
>-|TRBV2
ASTRTISYGYT
>-|TRBV15
ATSRDPGGAMWFYNEQF
>-|TRBV18
ASSPPRPDEQF
>-|TRBV6-5
ASKSRGGTDTQY
>-|TRBV5-4
ASSFGPESYEQY
>TRBD1|TRBV7-2
ASSFADRGRNQPQH
>TRBD2|TRBV9
ASSPAGTSGIDEQY
>-|TRBV2
ASSEGEGSNQPQH
>-|TRBV6-1
ASSVGGRETQY
>-|TRBV7-9
ASSLGRRIQGDYGYT
>-|TRBV16
ASSQSSGLIGYT
>TRBD2|TRBV9
ASSLYISGKVDEQF
>-|TRBV19
ASSIIWSHEENSPLH
>-|TRBV27
ASSSWTFGTGELF
>-|TRBV7-8
ASSLGPGGATYEQY
>-|TRBV4-2
ASSQRLQFDNEQF
>-|TRBV2
ASSERDPSRAEAF
>-|TRBV18
ASSPRERDGYT
>-|TRBV5-1
ASSYRASTDTQY
>-|TRBV6-5
ASSHGGEQY
>-|TRBV5-1
ASSLTPREDTQY
>-|TRBV7-2
ASSLGLSTDTQY
>-|TRBV27
ASRSGTDNQPQH
>TRBD2|TRBV2
ASSVLAGHF
>-|TRBV19
ASSIDLPNTEAF
>-|TRBV13
ASALGGNQPQH
>-|TRBV27
ASARRAGIGELF
>-|TRBV11-2
ASSLSGDAGELF
>-|TRBV19
ASSIDRSSPQPGYT
>-|TRBV6-5
ASSRGRLKTEAF
>TRBD2|TRBV6-6
ASSSPAGGPGEQF